The present entry profiles one T cell receptor (beta chain) with its context. What it binds is unknown. With V trimmed by 6 bases and J by 3 bases, 12 bases remained unmatched. This CDR3 spans 17 amino acids. Germline loops: CDR1 KGHSH, CDR2 LQKENI. These data come from a study of cytomegalovirus exposure and HLA in healthy donors. Points from the study as a whole: The study designated fewer than 200 TCR beta chains cytomegalovirus-associated. In a later analysis, specific HLA alleles were associated with about 18,000 TCR beta sequences at a 0.05 false discovery rate. Researchers had no immune exposure information except CMV serostatus available. A few of the chains that were CMV-associated were confirmed in vitro to be specific for CMV antigens.

The PCR ran on 60 Vbeta and 13 Jbeta primers. Clones were sequenced by immunoSEQ multiplex PCR, and TCRdb holds only the in-frame ones, with some missing. The sample yields approximately 140,000 clones, 60% to 80% seen once. What was sequenced was PBMCs. The V and J genes are TRBV18 and TRBJ2-7, with 12 bases identical to TRBD1. This TCR was recovered from a man aged 18 to 29 in good health and CMV-seronegative. This CDR3 reads CASSDSRGQGAYYEQYF. The CDR3 DNA reads as TGTGCCAGCTCCGATTCCCGGGGACAGGGGGCCTACTACGAGCAGTACTTC.